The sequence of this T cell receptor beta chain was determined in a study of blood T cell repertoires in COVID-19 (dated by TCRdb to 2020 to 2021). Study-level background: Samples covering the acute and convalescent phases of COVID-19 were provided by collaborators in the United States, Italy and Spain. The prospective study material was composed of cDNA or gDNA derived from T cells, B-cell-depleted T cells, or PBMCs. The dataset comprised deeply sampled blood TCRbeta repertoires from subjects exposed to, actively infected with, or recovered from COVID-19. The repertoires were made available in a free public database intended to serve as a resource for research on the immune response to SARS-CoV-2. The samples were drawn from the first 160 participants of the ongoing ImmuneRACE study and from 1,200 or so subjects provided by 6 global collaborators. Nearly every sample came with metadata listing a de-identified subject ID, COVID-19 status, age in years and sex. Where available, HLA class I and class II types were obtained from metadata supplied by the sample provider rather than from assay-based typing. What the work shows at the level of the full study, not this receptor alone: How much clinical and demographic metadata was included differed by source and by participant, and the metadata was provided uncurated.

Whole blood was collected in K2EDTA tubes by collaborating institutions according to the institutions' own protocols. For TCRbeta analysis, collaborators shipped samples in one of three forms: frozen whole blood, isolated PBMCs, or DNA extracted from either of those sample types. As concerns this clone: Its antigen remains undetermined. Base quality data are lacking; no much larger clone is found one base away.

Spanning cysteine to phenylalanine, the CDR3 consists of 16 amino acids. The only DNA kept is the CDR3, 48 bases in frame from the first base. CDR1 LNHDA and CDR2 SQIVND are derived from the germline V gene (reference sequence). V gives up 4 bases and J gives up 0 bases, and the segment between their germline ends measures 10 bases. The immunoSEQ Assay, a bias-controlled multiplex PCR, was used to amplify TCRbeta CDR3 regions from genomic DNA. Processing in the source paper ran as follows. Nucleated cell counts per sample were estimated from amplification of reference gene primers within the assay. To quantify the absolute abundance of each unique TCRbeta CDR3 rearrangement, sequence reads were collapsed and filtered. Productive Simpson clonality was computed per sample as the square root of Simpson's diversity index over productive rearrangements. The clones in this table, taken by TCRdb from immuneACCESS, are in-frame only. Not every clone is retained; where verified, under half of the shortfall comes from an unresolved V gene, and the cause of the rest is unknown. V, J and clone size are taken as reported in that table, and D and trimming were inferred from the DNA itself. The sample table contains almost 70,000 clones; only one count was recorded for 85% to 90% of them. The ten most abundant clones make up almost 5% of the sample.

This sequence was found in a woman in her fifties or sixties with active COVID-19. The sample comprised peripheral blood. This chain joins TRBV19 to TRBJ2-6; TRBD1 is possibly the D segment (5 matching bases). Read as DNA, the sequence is TGTGCCAGTAGTAAAACAGGCAACTCTGGGGCCAACGTCCTGACTTTC. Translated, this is CASSKTGNSGANVLTF.